This T cell receptor beta chain is from a study of shared clonotypes between healthy human individuals (dated by TCRdb to between 2020 and 2021). Regarding the complete study: The cohort comprised two women and a few men aged 18 to 49 years. For each donor, three plates each were used for CD4 naive and CD4 memory, two plates were used for CD8 naive, and one plate was used for CD8 memory. The study deeply sequenced blood TCR repertoires of about five healthy adults to estimate repertoire size and the extent of clonotype sharing between individuals. Libraries were prepared and TCR repertoires were sequenced by different laboratories using diverse techniques, in order to increase sequencing depth and limit assay-specific biases. Each donor's leukapheresis produced roughly between roughly 0.85 and 10 billion PBMCs. General conclusions and limits of the study: Across a handful of donors, about 4.5% of naive CD4, approximately 3.6% of naive CD8, about 2.3% of memory CD4, and about 0.44% of memory CD8 clonotypes were shared. Even with the large sequencing depth, rarefaction of the sorted-subset datasets indicated that sequencing was incomplete. Because the study included only a small number of donors, the genetic and exposure-history diversity represented was limited. Sampling was restricted to blood, and TCR repertoires in tissue are likely to differ from TCR repertoires in blood. Naive subsets generally had larger estimated clonotype richness than memory subsets did. Compared with non-shared clonotypes, the clonotypes found in all four sorted-subset donors had higher generation probabilities. Based on pairwise subsampling, the degree of clonotype sharing among donors was expected to be affected by sequencing depth.

CD8 naive samples were obtained by positive selection for CCR7 among CD45RO-negative cells, yielding a CD45RA+CCR7+ population from which TemRA cells were excluded. The donors were healthy, HIV-negative adults with no recently reported acute infections or vaccinations. Every donor was a Caucasian adult living in Nashville, Tennessee, USA. Blood was collected by leukapheresis, and PBMCs were isolated by Ficoll-Histopaque density gradient centrifugation and then cryopreserved in liquid nitrogen vapor phase. Analytical flow cytometry was used to check the purity and quantity of each magnetically sorted T cell population. From each sorted fraction, genomic DNA was isolated and quantified by UV absorbance on a Nanodrop 2000c. Turning to this clone: Its cognate antigen has yet to be identified. There are no base qualities to consult, and no much larger clone falls within one base.

The germline V gene specifies KGHSH as CDR1 and LQKENI as CDR2. Trimming accounts for 3 bases at V and 2 bases at J, while the number of junction bases matched to no gene is 3. There are 15 amino acids in the CDR3, from cysteine to phenylalanine inclusive. Here the CDR3 DNA is all that survives: 45 bases in frame from base 1. Using the deep immunoSEQ assay, TCR CDR3 regions were amplified from genomic DNA by multiplex PCR. For each cell subset, the extracted genomic DNA was distributed evenly across all wells of several immunoSEQ 96-well plates, and each plate served as one replicate. For sorted subsets, each replicate PCR was loaded with around 200 ng genomic DNA, equivalent to some 27,000 T cell genomes. Purified libraries were quantified with a Qubit 3.0 fluorometer, sized on a Bioanalyzer 2100, and re-quantified with the KAPA Library Quantification kit. A separate single-read 150-cycle Illumina NextSeq 550 flow cell was used to sequence each immunoSEQ 96-well plate. Processing in the source paper ran as follows. The immunoSEQ output contained only junctional sequences without quality scores, so filtering could not match that applied to full-length reads. Sequences were annotated with PyIR, a Python wrapper for IgBLAST v1.9, and V/J genes and CDR3 were assigned using IMGT germline references. Any read was removed if the V/J assignment was weak (E-value above 1e-6), the CDR3 was missing, or the read contained stop codons, out-of-frame junctions, or ambiguous translated residues. V3J clonotypes were defined as sequences sharing the same inferred V gene, J gene, and CDR3 amino acid sequence. Percentage overlap between repertoires was computed as shared unique clonotypes divided by the size of the smaller repertoire. Repertoire richness was assessed with RTK rarefaction, the Chao1 estimator, and Recon v2.1 estimates of unobserved clonotypes. Generation probabilities were computed with OLGA for all TCRbeta clonotypes obtained by the gDNA method from four donors. The clones in this table, taken by TCRdb from immuneACCESS, are in-frame only. Not every clone is retained; where verified, under half of the shortfall comes from an unresolved V gene, and the cause of the rest is unknown. V, J and clone size are those of that table, while D and trimming were read from the DNA. A total of approximately 740,000 clones appear in this sample, almost 95% of them only once. About 25% of the sample rests with the top ten.

The sample was naive CD8+ T cells sorted from blood. The label giving this sample's cell subset or site can be read as: CD45RA+CCR7+. The sequence is built from TRBV18 and TRBJ2-7, and TRBD2 aligns with 11 junction nucleotides. This sequence was found in a man between 25 and 39 years old in good health. Here is the DNA: TGTGCCAGCTCACCGGGACTAGCGGCTCCCTACGAGCAGTACTTC. It specifies CASSPGLAAPYEQYF. Beyond the CDR3, the reference TRBV18 and TRBJ2-7 genes provide the residues; the full variable domain reads: NAGVMQNPRHLVRRRGQEARLRCSPMKGHSHVYWYRQLPEEGLKFMVYLQKENIIDESGMPKERFSAEFPKEGPSILRIQQVVRGDSAAYFCASSPGLAAPYEQYFGPGTRLTVT.